The next 9 T cell receptor beta chains were all read from a single sample in a study of regulatory T cells. The study's findings and limits: In CD3G-deficient patients, conventional CD4+ T cells were enriched for hydrophobic CDR3 residues at positions 6 and 7.

Amplification used 52 TRBV primers and 13 TRBJ primers. Some clones are missing from TCRdb's copy, which holds only in-frame ones; the method was immunoSEQ multiplex PCR. The sample carries 20,000 to 25,000 clones, 88% recorded once. Antigens of these TCRs are unknown. Sequencing was carried out using conventional CD4+ T cells sorted from blood. The receptor set was obtained from a child between 5 and 17 years old with CD3G deficiency.

The rearrangement uses TRBV20-1 and TRBJ2-7; the match to TRBD1 covers 8 bases. Germline CDR1 is DFQATT and CDR2 is SNEGSKA (reference sequence). The CDR3 has 11 residues. After removal of 6 bases from V and 6 bases from J, the junction contained 4 bases not matched to a gene. CDR3 nucleotides: TGCAGTGCCGGACAGGGCGGCGAGCAGTACTTC. It encodes CSAGQGGEQYF.

J is TRBJ2-7 and V is TRBV18, with unresolved D. This CDR3 has 15 amino acids. Trimming removed 3 bases from V and 4 bases from J, with 16 bases in between. The germline gives CDR1 KGHSH, CDR2 LQKENI. The CDR3 DNA reads as TGTGCCAGCTCACCCGGTTCCGAAGTGGGGTACGAGCAGTACTTC. The encoded protein is CASSPGSEVGYEQYF.

The chain uses TRBV27 and TRBJ2-1; 7 nucleotides agree with TRBD2. Germline CDR1 and CDR2: MNHEY and SMNVEV (reference sequence). V trimming: 8 bases; J trimming: 5 bases; junction bases outside the gene matches: 9. The CDR3 totals 14 residues. CDR3 nucleotide sequence: TGTGCCAGCTGGGCTACGGGACTACACAATGAGCAGTTCTTC. Translated: CASWATGLHNEQFF.

The J gene is TRBJ2-7, the V gene TRBV6-1; D might be TRBD1 (6 bases). Germline loops: CDR1 MNHNS, CDR2 SASEGT. Trimming took off 8 bases at V and 2 bases at J, with 16 bases between the two ends. This CDR3 is built from 14 residues. The CDR3 is CASDSGTNAYEQYF. Here the CDR3 DNA reads TGTGCCAGCGACTCCGGGACAAATGCCTACGAGCAGTACTTC.

The V call is TRBV6-1, the J call TRBJ1-3; perhaps TRBD1 as D (5 bases). The CDR3 covers 14 residues. CDR1 is MNHNS and CDR2 is SASEGT in the germline V gene. Trimming stripped 2 bases from V and 3 bases from J, with 8 bases between. CDR3 nucleotide sequence: TGTGCCAGCAGTGAACAGGGACGTGGAAACACCATATATTTT. This sequence encodes CASSEQGRGNTIYF.

The J gene is TRBJ1-1, the V gene TRBV19; the D gene is possibly TRBD1 (6 bases). The CDR3 runs 13 residues. Trimming stripped 8 bases from V and 5 bases from J, with 15 bases between. Germline CDR1 is LNHDA and CDR2 is SQIVND (reference sequence). CDR3 nucleotides: TGTGCCAGTTCACAGGGACAAGGAACTGAAGCTTTCTTT. Translated, it gives CASSQGQGTEAFF.

V gene TRBV10-3 combines with J gene TRBJ2-2, with 9 bases lining up with TRBD1. Germline CDR1 and CDR2: ENHRY and SYGVKD. The CDR3 is 12 amino acids. V lost 10 bases, J lost 6 bases, and 3 bases stayed unmatched. The CDR3 bases are TGTGCCACCGGACAGGGGCCCGGGGAGCTGTTTTTT. As protein: CATGQGPGELFF.

The chain joins TRBV10-3 to TRBJ2-7; 12 bases match TRBD2. V was pared by 0 bases and J by 7 bases, with 7 bases of the junction left unmatched. The germline V gene encodes CDR1 ENHRY and CDR2 SYGVKD. CDR3 length equals 16 residues. As DNA, the CDR3 is TGTGCCATCAGTGAGTCGAGGCTAGCGGGAGGGCGTGAGCAGTACTTC. It yields the protein CAISESRLAGGREQYF.

This CDR3 is CASSIARSGNGYTF. CDR3 sequence (DNA): TGTGCCAGTAGTATAGCTCGATCGGGGAATGGCTACACCTTC. The rearrangement joins TRBV19 to TRBJ1-2; D ambiguous. The germline gives CDR1 LNHDA, CDR2 SQIVND (reference sequence). The ends were cut back, 1 base at V and 6 bases at J, with 12 bases in the middle. This CDR3 region has 14 residues.